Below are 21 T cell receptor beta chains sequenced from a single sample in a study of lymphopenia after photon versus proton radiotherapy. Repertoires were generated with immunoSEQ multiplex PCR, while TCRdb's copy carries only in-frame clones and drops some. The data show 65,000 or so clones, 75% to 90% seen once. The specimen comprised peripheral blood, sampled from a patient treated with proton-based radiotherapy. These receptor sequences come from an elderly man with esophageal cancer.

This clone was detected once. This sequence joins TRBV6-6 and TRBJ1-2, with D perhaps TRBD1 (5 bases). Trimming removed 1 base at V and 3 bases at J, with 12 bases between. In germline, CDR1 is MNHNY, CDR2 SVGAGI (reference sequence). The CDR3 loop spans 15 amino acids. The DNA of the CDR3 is TGTGCCAGCAGTTACTTCCGGGACGACCACTATGGCTACACCTTC. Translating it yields CASSYFRDDHYGYTF.

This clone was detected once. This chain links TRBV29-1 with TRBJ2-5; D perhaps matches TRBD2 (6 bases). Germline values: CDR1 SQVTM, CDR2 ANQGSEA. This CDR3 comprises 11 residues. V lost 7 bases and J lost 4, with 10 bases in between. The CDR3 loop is CSAEEGETQYF. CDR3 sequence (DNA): TGCAGCGCCGAGGAGGGAGAGACCCAGTACTTC.

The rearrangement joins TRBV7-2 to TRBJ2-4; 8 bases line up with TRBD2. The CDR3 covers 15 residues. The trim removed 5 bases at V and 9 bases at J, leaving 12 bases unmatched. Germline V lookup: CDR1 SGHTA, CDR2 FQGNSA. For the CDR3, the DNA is TGTGCCAGCAGCCCAACCTACGGGACTAGTTTCATTCAGTACTTC. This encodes CASSPTYGTSFIQYF.

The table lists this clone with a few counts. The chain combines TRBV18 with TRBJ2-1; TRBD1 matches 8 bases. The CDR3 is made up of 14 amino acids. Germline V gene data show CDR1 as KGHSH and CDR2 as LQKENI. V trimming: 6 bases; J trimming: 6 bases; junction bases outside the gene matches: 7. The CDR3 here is CASSPGQEANEQFF. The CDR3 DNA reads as TGTGCCAGCTCTCCGGGACAGGAGGCCAATGAGCAGTTCTTC.

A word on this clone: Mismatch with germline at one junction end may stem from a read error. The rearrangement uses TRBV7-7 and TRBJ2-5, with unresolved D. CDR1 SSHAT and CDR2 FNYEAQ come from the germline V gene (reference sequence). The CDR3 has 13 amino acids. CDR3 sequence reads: CASSLDIQETQYF. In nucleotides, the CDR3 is TGTGCTAGCAGCCTAGACATCCAAGAGACCCAGTACTTC. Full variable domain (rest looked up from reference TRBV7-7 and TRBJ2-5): GAGVSQSPRYKVTKRGQDVTLRCDPISSHATLYWYQQALGQGPEFLTYFNYEAQPDKSGLPSDRFSAERPEGSISTLTIQRTEQRDSAMYRCASSLDIQETQYFGPGTRLLVL.

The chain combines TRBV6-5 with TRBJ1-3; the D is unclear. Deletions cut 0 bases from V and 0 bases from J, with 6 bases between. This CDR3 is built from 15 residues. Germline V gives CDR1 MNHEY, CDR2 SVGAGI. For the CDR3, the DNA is TGTGCCAGCAGTTACTCAATGAGCTCTGGAAACACCATATATTTT. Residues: CASSYSMSSGNTIYF.

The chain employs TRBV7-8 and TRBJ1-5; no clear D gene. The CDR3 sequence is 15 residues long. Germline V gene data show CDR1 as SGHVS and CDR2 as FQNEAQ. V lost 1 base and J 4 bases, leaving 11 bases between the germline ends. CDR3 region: CASSLDSQTNQPQHF. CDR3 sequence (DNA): TGTGCCAGCAGCTTAGACAGCCAAACGAATCAGCCCCAGCATTTT.

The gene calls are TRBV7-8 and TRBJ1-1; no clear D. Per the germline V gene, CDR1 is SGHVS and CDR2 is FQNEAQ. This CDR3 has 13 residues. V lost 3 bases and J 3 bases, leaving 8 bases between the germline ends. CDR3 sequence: CASSLGWDTEAFF. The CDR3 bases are TGTGCCAGCAGCTTGGGGTGGGACACTGAAGCTTTCTTT.

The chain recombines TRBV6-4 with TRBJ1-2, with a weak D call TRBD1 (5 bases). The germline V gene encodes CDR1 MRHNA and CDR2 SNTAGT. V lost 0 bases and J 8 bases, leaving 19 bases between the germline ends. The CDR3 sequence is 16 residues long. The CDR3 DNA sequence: TGTGCCAGCAGTGACTCGCCGGGGCAGGGAGTGGGCGGCTACACCTTC. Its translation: CASSDSPGQGVGGYTF.

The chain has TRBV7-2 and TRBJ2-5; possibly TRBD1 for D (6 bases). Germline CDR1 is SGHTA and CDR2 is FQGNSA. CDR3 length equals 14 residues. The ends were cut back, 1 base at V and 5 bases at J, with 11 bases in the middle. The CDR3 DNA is TGTGCCAGCAGCTTAGAGGCAGGGGCGGAGACCCAGTACTTC. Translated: CASSLEAGAETQYF.

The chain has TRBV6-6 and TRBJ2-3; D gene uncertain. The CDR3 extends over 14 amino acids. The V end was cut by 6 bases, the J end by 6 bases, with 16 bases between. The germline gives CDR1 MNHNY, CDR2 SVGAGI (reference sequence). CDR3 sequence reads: CASRKLTTEDTQYF. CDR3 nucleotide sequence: TGTGCCAGCAGAAAACTAACCACTGAGGATACGCAGTATTTT.

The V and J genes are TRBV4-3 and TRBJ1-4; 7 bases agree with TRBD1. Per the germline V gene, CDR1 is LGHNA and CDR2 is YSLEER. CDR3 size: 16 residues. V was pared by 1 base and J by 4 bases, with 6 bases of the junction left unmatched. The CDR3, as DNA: TGCGCCAGCAGCCAAGGAGGGGGCTTGGGTAATGAAAAACTGTTTTTT. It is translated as CASSQGGGLGNEKLFF.

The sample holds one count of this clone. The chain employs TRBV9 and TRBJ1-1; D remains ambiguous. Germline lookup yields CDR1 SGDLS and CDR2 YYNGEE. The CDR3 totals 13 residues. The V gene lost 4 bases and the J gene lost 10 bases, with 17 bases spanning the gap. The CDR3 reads CASSLETMSSAFF. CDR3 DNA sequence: TGTGCCAGCAGCTTAGAGACAATGAGTTCAGCTTTCTTT.

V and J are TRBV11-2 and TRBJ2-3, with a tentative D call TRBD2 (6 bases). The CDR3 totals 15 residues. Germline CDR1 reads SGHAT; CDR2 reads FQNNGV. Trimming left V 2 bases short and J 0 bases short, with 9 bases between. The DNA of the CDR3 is TGTGCCAGCAGCTTATTTGGGGGGAGCACAGATACGCAGTATTTT. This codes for CASSLFGGSTDTQYF.

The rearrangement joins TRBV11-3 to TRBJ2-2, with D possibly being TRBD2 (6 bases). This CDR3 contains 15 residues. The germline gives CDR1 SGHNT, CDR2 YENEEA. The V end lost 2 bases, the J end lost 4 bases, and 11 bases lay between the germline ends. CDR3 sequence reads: CASSLISGSTGELFF. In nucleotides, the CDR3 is TGTGCCAGCAGCTTAATTAGCGGCTCCACCGGGGAGCTGTTTTTT.

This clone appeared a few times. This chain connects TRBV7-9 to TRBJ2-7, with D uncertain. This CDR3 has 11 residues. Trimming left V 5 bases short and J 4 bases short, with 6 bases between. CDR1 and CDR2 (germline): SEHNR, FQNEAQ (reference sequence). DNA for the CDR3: TGTGCCAGCAGCGCCAGTTACGAGCAGTACTTC. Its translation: CASSASYEQYF.

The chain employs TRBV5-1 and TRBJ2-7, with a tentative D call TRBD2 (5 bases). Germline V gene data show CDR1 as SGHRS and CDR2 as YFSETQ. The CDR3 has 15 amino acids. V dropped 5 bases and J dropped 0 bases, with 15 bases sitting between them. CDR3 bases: TGCGCCAGCAGGCCCGGACTTTTCCTCTCCTACGAGCAGTACTTC. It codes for CASRPGLFLSYEQYF.

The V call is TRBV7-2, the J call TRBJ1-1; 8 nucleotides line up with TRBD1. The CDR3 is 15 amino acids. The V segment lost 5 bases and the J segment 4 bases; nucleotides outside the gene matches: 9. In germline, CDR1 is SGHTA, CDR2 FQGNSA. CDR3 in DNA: TGTGCCAGCAGCCCGACCGGACAGGGAGGCACTGAAGCTTTCTTT. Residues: CASSPTGQGGTEAFF.

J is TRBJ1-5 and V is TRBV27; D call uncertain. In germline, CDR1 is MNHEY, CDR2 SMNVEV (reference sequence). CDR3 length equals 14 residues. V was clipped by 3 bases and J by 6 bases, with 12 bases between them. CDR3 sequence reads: CASSLRLGVQPQHF. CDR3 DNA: TGTGCCAGCAGTTTGAGGCTCGGAGTTCAGCCCCAGCATTTT.

CDR3: CASSLGNTQYF. The CDR3 region has the DNA TGTGCCAGCAGCTTAGGAAATACGCAGTATTTT. The chain joins TRBV7-9 to TRBJ2-3; D remains ambiguous. Germline V gives CDR1 SEHNR, CDR2 FQNEAQ (reference sequence). The ends were cut back, 1 base at V and 7 bases at J, with 3 bases in the middle. This CDR3 spans 11 amino acids.

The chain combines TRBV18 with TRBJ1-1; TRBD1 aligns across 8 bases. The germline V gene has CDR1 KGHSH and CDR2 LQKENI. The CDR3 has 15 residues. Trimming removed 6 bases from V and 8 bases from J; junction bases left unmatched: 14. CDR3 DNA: TGTGCCAGCTCTGCCGGGGGACAGACAGGGGACGAAGCTTTCTTT. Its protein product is CASSAGGQTGDEAFF.